This T cell receptor (beta chain) derives from a study of T cells in tuberculosis. For the study at large: The T cells targeted glucose monomycolate, a mycobacterial lipid, via CD1B. IGRA-negative adolescents, IGRA-positive adolescents with latent tuberculosis and adults with active tuberculosis formed this South African cohort. Study-level results: Active tuberculosis TCR-alpha repertoires lay closer to GMM-specific TCRs than IGRA-negative controls, suggesting clonal expansion. Selection depended on which cryopreserved specimens were available.

The method was immunoSEQ multiplex PCR; TCRdb's version includes in-frame clones alone and lacks a portion of them. Of approximately 28,000 clones in the sample, 85% to 95% are singletons; the top ten hold about 4.9%. Note on this clone: Its antigen is undetermined.

Material: PBMCs. This clonotype originated in a donor aged 10-29 years with latent tuberculosis or without tuberculosis infection.

The CDR3 bases are TGTGCCAGCAGCCAAGTATGGGACAGGGGGGCTGCGCTAACTGAAGCTTTCTTT. Protein: CASSQVWDRGAALTEAFF. This chain joins TRBV4-2 and TRBJ1-1; 11 bases line up with TRBD1. The germline V gene encodes CDR1 LGHNA and CDR2 YNFKEQ. This CDR3 comprises 18 residues. V lost 1 base, J lost 5 bases, and 12 bases stayed unmatched.